Below are 4 T cell receptor beta chains sequenced from a single sample in a study of early T cells in non-severe SARS-CoV-2 infection. MiXCR, run by TCRdb on the 5' RACE reads, gives a single entry per CDR3 protein. The sample holds tens of thousands of distinct CDR3 sequences, around 12% seen once. Input material: whole blood. Source of these receptors: an adult who was a healthcare worker with PCR-confirmed SARS-CoV-2 infection or an uninfected control (not recorded which).

The table lists this clonotype with many counts. The rearrangement links TRBV27 to TRBJ1-5, with D hard to call. Germline-derived CDR1 and CDR2 are MNHEY and SMNVEV (reference sequence). Trimming removed 4 bases from V and 4 bases from J, with 5 bases in between. The CDR3 sequence is 12 residues long. The chain's CDR3 is CASSSGNQPQHF. The DNA of the CDR3 is TGTGCCAGCAGTTCTGGGAATCAGCCCCAGCATTTT.

This clonotype was detected ten times or more. The junction does not match germline at one end; this may be a read error. This chain connects TRBV6-1 to TRBJ2-3; 7 nucleotides match TRBD1. This CDR3 contains 14 residues. Germline CDR1 and CDR2: MNHNS and SASEGT. The CDR3 spells CASREGGGTDTQYF. CDR3 DNA sequence: TGTGCCAGCAGGGAAGGGGGCGGCACAGATACGCAGTATTTT.

There are many counts of this clonotype. The rearrangement uses TRBV14 and TRBJ2-7; maybe TRBD2 (7 bases). The CDR3 has 15 amino acids. V gave up 3 bases and J gave up 0 bases, with 12 bases separating them. Germline lookup yields CDR1 SGHDN and CDR2 FVKESK. CDR3 sequence (DNA): TGTGCCAGCAGCCAGGGGAGGGGGTCCTCCTACGAGCAGTACTTC. Encoded protein: CASSQGRGSSYEQYF.

In its sample, this clonotype was seen many times. The chain employs TRBV19 and TRBJ1-5, with D possibly TRBD1 on 6 matching bases. The CDR3 has 13 amino acids. Trimming stripped 6 bases from V and 5 bases from J, with 11 bases between. The germline V gene encodes CDR1 LNHDA and CDR2 SQIVND (reference sequence). The CDR3 protein is CASSRDTYQPQHF. The CDR3 DNA sequence: TGTGCCAGTAGCCGGGACACATATCAGCCCCAGCATTTT.